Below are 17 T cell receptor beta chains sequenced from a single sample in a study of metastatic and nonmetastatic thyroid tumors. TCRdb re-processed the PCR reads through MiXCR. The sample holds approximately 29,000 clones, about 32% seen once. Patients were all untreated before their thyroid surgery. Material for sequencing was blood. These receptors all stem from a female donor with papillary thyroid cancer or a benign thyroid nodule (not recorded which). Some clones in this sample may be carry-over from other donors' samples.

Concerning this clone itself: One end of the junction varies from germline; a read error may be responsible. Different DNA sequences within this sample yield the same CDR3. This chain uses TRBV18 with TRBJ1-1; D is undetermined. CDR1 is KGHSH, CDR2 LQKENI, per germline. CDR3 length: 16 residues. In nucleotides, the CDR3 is TGTGCCAGCTCACTAACTCACGGTTTGGTGAACACTGAGGCTTTCTTT. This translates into CASSLTHGLVNTEAFF.

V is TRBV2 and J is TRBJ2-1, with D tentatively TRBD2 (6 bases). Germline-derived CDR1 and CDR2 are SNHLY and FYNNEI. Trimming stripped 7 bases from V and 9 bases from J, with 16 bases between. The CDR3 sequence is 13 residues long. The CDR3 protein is CASMETTGGEQFF. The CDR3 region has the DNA TGTGCCAGCATGGAGACTACCGGGGGTGAGCAGTTCTTC.

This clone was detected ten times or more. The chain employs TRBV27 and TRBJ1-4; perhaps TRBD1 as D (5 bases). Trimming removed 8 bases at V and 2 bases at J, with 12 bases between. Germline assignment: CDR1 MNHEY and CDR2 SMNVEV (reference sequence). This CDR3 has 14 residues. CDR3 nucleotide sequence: TGTGCCAGCTCCCGGGGACGGACTAATGAAAAACTGTTTTTT. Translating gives CASSRGRTNEKLFF.

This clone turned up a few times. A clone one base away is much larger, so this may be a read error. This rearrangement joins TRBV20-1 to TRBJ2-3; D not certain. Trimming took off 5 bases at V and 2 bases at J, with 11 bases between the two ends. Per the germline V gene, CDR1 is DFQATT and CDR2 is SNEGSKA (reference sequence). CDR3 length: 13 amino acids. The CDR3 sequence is CSACPRPTDTQYF. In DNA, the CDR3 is TGCAGTGCTTGCCCCCGCCCCACAGATACGCAGTATTTT.

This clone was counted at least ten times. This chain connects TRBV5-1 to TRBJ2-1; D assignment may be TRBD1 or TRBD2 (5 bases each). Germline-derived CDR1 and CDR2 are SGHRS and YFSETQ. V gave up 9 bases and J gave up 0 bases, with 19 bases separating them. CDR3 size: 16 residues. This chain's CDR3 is CATTPGSPSSYNEQFF. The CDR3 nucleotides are TGCGCCACCACACCAGGGAGCCCCAGCTCCTACAATGAGCAGTTCTTC.

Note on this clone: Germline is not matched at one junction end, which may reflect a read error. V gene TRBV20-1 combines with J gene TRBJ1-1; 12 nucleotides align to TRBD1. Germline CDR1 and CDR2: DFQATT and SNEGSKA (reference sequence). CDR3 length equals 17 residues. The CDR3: CSGLLRDRGLLNTESFF. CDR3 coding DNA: TGCAGTGGGTTGCTCCGGGACAGGGGGCTATTGAACACTGAATCTTTCTTT.

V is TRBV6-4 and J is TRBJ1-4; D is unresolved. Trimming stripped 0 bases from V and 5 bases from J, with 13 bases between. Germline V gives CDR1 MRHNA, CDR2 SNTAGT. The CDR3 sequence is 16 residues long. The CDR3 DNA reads TGTGCCAGCAGTGACTCTATAGGAGGAGGAAATGAAAAACTGTTTTTT. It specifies CASSDSIGGGNEKLFF.

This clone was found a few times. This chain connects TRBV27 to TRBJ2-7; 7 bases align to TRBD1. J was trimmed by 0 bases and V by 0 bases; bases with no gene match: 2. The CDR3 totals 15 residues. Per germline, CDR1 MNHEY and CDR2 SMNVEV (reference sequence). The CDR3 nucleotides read TGTGCCAGCAGTTTATCGGGACAGAGCTCCTACGAGCAGTACTTC. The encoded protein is CASSLSGQSSYEQYF.

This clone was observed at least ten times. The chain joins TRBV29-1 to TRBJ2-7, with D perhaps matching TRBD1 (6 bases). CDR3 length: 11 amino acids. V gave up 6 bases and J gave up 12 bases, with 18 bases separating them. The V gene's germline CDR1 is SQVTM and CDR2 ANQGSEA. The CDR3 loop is CSVSTGTHTYF. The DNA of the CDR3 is TGCAGCGTCTCCACCGGGACACATACGTACTTC.

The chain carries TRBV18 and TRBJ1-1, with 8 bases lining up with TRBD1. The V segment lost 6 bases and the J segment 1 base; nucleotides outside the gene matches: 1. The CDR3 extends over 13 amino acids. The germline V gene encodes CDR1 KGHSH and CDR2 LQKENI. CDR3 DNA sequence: TGTGCCAGCTCCACAGGGGGGAACACTGAAGCTTTCTTT. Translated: CASSTGGNTEAFF.

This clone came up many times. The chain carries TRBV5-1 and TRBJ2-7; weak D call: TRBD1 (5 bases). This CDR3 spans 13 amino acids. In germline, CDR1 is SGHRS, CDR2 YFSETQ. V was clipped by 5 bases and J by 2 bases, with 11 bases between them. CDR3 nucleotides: TGCGCCAGCAGGGGTGACAGCACCTACGAGCAGTACTTC. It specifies CASRGDSTYEQYF.

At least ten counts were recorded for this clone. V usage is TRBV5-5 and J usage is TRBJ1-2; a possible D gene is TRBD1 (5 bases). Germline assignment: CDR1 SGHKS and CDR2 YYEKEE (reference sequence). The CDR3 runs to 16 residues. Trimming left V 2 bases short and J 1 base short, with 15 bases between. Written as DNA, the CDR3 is TGTGCCAGCAGCTTAACGGTGGCAGGGAATAACTATGGCTACACCTTC. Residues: CASSLTVAGNNYGYTF.

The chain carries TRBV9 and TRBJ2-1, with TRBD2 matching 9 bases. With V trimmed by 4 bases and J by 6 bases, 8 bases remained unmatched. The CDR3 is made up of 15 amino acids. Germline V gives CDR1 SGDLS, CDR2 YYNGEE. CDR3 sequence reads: CASSYWAGGFNEQFF. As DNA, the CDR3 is TGTGCCAGCAGCTACTGGGCGGGGGGGTTCAATGAGCAGTTCTTC.

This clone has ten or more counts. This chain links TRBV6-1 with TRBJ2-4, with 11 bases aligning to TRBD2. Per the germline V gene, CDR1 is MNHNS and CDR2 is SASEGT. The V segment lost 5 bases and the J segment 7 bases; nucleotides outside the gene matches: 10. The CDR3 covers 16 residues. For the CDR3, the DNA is TGTGCCAGCAGTCCTACTCGACTAGCGGGACCGAACATTCAGTACTTC. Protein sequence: CASSPTRLAGPNIQYF.

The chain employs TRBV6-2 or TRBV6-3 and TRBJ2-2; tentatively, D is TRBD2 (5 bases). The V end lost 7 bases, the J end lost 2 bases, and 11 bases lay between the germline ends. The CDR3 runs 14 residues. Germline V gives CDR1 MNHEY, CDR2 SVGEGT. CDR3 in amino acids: CASKPGLNTGELFF. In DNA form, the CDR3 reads TGTGCCAGCAAACCGGGATTAAACACCGGGGAGCTGTTTTTT.

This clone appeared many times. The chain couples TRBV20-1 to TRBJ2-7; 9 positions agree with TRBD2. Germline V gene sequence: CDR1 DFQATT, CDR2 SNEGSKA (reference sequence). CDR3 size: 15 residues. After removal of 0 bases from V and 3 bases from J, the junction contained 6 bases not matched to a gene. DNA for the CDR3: TGCAGTGCTAGAGATCCGGCTAGCGGGAACTACGAGCAGTACTTC. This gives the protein CSARDPASGNYEQYF.

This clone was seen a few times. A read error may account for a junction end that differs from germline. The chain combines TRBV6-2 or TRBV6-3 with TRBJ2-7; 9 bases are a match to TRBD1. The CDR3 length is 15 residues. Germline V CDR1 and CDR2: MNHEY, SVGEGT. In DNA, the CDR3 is TGTGCCAGCAGTTACGGACAGGGGTGGGCCTACGAGCATTACTTC. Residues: CASSYGQGWAYEHYF.